Here is one T cell receptor beta chain with its context. This entry belongs to a study of beta chain features in type 1 diabetes. Sequencing targeted expressed TCRB transcripts, as all isolated RNA had been reverse transcribed. The assay was immunoSEQ multiplex PCR, and TCRdb's table has in-frame clones only and misses some. This sample has around 99,000 clones, with 30% to 40% found just once. The V gene end was trimmed by 7 bases and the J gene end by 9 bases; junction bases not matched to a gene: 18. The CDR3 covers 15 residues. The germline CDR1 and CDR2 sequences are MNHNY and SVGAGI (reference sequence). One heparinised draw of blood, averaging about 110 mL, came from each donor. Every sorted population was more than 95% pure.

The chain couples TRBV6-6 to TRBJ2-7; TRBD2 aligns across 7 bases. The sequenced sample was stem cell memory CD4+ T cells from blood. The clonotype originates from a woman aged 18-29 years in good health. CDR3 loop: CASTSERDPAQRQYF. CDR3 DNA sequence: TGTGCCAGCACCTCCGAGCGGGACCCCGCACAGAGGCAGTACTTC.